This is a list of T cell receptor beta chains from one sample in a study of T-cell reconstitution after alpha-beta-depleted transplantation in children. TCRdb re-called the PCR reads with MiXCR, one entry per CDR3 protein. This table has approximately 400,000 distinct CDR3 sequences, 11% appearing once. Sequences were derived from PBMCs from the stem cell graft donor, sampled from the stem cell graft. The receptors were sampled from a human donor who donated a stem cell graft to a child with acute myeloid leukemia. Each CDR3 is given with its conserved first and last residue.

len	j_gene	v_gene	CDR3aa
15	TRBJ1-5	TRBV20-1	CSAGRPTGGNQPQHF
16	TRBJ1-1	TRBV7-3	CASSLNPVGGNTEAFF
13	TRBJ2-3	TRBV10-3	CAISAAITDTQYF
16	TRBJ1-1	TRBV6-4	CASSDPRTGENTEAFF
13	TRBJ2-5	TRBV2	CASSEGWGETQYF
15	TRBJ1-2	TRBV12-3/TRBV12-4	CASSGLGQANYGYTF
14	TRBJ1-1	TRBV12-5	CASGLVLGPLGAFF
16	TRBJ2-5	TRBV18	CASSPSTGLRHKTQYF
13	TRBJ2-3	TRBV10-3	CATEQGFSNTQYF
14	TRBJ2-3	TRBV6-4	CASSDPEWGGTQYF
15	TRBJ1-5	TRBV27	CASGKLTAGGQPQHF
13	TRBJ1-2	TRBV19	CASRSRDNYGYTF
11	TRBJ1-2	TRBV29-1	CSVGTGVGYTF
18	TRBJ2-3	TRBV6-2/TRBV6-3	CASRKTGSGRESTDTQYF
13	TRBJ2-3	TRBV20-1	CSAEAASTDTKYF
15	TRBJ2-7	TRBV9	CASSGPSGRPYEQYF
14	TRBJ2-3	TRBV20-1	CSARDRRGGDTQYF
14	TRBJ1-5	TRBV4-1	CASSHWQGGQPQHF
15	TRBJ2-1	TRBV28	CASGAGPRGVGEQFF
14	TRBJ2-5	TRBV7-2	CASSWTSGKETQYF
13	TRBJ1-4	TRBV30	CAWTSTRGEKLFF
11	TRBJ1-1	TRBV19	CASSRVAEAFF
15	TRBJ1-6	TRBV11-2	CASSPDRGSHSPLHF
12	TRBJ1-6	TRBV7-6	CASSRINSPLHF
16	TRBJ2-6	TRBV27	CASSLFTDSGANVLTF
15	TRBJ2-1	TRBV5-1	CATTPTGEGYNEQFF
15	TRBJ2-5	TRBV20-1	CSARRWTGGAETQYF
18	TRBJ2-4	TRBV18	CASSPEQGGTLAKNIQYF
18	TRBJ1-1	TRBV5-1	CASSARDRGRQGDGEAFF
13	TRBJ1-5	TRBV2	CASSPDGDQPQHF
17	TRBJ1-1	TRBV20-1	CSARDPLRGGLNTEAFF
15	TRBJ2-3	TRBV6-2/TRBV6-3	CASSYGGAGTDTQYF
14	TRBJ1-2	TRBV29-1	CSVDRTGALHGYTF
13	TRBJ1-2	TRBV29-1	CSVEGGFGYGSTF
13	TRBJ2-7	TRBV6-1	CASSSGTFYEQYF
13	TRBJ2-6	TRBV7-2	CAHALGGANVLTF
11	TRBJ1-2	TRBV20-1	CSAKGGIGYTF
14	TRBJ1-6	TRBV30	CAGRQGRENSPLHF
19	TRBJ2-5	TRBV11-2	CASSLVIFGGRGLGETQYF
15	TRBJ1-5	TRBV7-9	CASSSGNSPGLAQHF
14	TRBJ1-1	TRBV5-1	CASSLVGRGTEAFF
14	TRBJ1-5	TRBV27	CASSGTLGNQPQHF
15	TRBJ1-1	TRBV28	CASSLGVMGTPEAFF
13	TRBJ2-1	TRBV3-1	CASSLLGVDEQFF
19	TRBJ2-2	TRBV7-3	CASSPGLAGVIANTGELFF
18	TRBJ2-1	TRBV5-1	CASSLSLAGGYSYNEQFF
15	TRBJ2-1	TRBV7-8	CASSPWGEGLGEQFF
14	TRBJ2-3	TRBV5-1	CASSIGQFEDTQYF
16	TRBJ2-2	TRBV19	CASKGSGGAVTGELFF
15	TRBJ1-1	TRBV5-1	CASSLAVSWDTEAFF
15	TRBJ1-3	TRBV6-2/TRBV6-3	CASSYSASSGNTIYF
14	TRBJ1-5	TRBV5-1	CASSPGEGLQPQHF
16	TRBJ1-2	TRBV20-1	CSARVRGVARDYGYTF
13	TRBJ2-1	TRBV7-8	CASSDRRVREQFF
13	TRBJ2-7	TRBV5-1	CASRDSGGYEQYF